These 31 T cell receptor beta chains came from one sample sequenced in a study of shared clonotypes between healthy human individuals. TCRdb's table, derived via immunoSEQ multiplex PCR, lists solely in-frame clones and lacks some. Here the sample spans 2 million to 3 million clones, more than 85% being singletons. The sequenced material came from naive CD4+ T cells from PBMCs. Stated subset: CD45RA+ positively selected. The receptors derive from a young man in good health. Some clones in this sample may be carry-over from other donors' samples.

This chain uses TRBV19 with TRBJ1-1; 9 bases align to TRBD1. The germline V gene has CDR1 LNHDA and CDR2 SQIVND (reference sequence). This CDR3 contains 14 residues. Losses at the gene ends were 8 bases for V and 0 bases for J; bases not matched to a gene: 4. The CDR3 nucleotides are TGTGCCAGTCAAGACAGGGGGATGAACACTGAAGCTTTCTTT. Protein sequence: CASQDRGMNTEAFF.

For the CDR3, the DNA is TGTGCCAGCAGCGTAGATAGCCAGTTAAATCAGCCCCAGCATTTT. Residues: CASSVDSQLNQPQHF. This chain uses TRBV9 with TRBJ1-5; D remains ambiguous. Looked up from germline, CDR1 is SGDLS and CDR2 is YYNGEE. This CDR3 contains 15 residues. V was clipped by 0 bases and J by 4 bases, with 11 bases between them.

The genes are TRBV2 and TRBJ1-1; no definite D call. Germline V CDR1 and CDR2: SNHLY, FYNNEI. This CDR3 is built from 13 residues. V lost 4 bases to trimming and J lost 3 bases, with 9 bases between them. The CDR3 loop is CASSADGYTEAFF. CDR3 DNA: TGTGCCAGCAGTGCCGACGGGTACACTGAAGCTTTCTTT.

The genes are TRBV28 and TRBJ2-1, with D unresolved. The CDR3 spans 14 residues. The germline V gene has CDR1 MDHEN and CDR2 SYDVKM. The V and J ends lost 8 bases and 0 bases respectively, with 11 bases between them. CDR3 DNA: TGTGCCAGCGGCAAAGCCCCCTCCTACAATGAGCAGTTCTTC. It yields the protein CASGKAPSYNEQFF.

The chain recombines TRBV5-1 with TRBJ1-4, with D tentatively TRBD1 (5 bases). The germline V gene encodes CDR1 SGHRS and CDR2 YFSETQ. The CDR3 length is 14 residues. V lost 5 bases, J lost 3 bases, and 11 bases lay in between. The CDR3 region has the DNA TGCGCCAGCAGGGAGGCAGGGTCTAATGAAAAACTGTTTTTT. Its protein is CASREAGSNEKLFF.

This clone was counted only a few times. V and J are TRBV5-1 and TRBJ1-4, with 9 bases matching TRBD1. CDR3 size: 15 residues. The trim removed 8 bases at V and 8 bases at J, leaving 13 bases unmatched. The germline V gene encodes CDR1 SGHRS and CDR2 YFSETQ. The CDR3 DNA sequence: TGCGCCAGTTGCCGGGACAGGGACGCAGGGGAAAAACTGTTTTTT. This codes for CASCRDRDAGEKLFF.

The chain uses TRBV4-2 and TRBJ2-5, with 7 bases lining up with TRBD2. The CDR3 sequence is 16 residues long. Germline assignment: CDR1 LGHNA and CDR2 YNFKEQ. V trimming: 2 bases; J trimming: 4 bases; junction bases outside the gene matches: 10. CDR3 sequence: CASSQHPMGEGETQYF. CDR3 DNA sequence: TGTGCCAGCAGCCAACACCCGATGGGGGAGGGAGAGACCCAGTACTTC.

CDR3 nucleotide sequence: TGCGCCAGCAGCTTGGGGACAGGGATGGGCACTGAAGCTTTCTTT. Translation gives CASSLGTGMGTEAFF. The chain has TRBV5-1 and TRBJ1-1; 8 nucleotides agree with TRBD1. The V gene end was trimmed by 0 bases and the J gene end by 4 bases; junction bases not matched to a gene: 5. CDR3 length: 15 amino acids. Germline assignment: CDR1 SGHRS and CDR2 YFSETQ.

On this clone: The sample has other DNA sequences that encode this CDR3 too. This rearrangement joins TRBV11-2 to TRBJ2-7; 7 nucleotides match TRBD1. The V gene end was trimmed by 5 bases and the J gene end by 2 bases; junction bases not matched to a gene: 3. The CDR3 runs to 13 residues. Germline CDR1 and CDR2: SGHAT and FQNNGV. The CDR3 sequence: CASSVTGAYEQYF. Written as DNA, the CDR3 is TGTGCCAGCAGCGTAACAGGGGCCTACGAGCAGTACTTC.

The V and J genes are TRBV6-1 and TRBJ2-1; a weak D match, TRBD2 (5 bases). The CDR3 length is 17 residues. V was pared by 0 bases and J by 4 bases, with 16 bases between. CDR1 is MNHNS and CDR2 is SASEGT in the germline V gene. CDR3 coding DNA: TGTGCCAGCAGTGAAGCGTTAAGCGGTCTTGGGTACAATGAGCAGTTCTTC. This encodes CASSEALSGLGYNEQFF.

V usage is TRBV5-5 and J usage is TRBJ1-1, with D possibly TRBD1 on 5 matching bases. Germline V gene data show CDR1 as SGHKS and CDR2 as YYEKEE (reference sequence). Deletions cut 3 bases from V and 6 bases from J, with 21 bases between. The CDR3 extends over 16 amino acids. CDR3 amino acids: CASSSLRGGSLAEAFF. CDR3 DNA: TGTGCCAGCAGCTCCCTCCGCGGGGGGAGCCTGGCTGAAGCTTTCTTT.

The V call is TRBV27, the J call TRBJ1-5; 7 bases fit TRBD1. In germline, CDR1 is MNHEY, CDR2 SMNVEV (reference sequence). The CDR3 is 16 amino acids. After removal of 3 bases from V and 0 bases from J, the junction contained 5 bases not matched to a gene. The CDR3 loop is CASSFQGGHSNQPQHF. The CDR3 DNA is TGTGCCAGCAGTTTCCAGGGGGGACATAGCAATCAGCCCCAGCATTTT.

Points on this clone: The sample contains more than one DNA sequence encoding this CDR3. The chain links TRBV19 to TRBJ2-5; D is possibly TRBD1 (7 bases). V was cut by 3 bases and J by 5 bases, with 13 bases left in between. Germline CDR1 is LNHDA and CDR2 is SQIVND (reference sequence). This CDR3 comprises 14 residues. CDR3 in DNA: TGTGCCAGTAGTATTCCAGGGGGGAGGGAGACCCAGTACTTC. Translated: CASSIPGGRETQYF.

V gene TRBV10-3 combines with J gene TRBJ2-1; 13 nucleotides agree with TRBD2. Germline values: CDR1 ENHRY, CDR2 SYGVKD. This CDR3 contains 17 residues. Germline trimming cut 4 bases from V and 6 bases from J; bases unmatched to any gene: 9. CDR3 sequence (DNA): TGTGCCATCAGTGGAACGACTAGCGGGAGGCCCCTCAATGAGCAGTTCTTC. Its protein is CAISGTTSGRPLNEQFF.

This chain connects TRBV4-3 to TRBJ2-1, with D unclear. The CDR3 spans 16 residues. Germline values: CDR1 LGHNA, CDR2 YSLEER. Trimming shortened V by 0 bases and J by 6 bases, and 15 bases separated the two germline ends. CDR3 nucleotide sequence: TGCGCCAGCAGCCAAGATGCAGCAACTACCACCAATGAGCAGTTCTTC. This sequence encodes CASSQDAATTTNEQFF.

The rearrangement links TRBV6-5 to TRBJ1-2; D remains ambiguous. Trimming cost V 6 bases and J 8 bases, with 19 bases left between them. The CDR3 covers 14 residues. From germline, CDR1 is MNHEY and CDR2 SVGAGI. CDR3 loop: CASRSTPVVQGYTF. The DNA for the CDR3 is TGTGCCAGCAGATCCACCCCAGTCGTTCAGGGCTACACCTTC.

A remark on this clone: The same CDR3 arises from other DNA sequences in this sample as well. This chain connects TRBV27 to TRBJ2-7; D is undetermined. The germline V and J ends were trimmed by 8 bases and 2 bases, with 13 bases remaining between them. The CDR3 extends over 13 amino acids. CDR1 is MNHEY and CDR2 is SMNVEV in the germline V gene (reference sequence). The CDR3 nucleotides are TGTGCCAGCTCGAGGACGGCAGCCTACGAGCAGTACTTC. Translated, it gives CASSRTAAYEQYF.

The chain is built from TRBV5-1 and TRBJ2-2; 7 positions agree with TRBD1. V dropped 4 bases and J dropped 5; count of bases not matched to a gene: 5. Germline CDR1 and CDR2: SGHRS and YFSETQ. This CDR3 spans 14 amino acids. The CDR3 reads CASSGTVQTGELFF. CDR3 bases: TGCGCCAGCAGCGGGACAGTTCAGACCGGGGAGCTGTTTTTT. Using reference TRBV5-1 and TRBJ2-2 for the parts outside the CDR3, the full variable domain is KAGVTQTPRYLIKTRGQQVTLSCSPISGHRSVSWYQQTPGQGLQFLFEYFSETQRNKGNFPGRFSGRQFSNSRSEMNVSTLELGDSALYLCASSGTVQTGELFFGEGSRLTVL.

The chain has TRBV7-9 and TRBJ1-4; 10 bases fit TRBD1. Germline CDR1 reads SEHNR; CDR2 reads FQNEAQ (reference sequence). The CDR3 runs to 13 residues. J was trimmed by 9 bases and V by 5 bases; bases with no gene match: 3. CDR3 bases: TGTGCCAGCAGCCCGGGACAGGGGAAAAAACTGTTTTTT. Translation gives CASSPGQGKKLFF. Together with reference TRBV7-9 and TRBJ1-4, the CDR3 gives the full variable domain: DTGVSQNPRHKITKRGQNVTFRCDPISEHNRLYWYRQTLGQGPEFLTYFQNEAQLEKSRLLSDRFSAERPKGSFSTLEIQRTEQGDSAMYLCASSPGQGKKLFFGSGTQLSVL.

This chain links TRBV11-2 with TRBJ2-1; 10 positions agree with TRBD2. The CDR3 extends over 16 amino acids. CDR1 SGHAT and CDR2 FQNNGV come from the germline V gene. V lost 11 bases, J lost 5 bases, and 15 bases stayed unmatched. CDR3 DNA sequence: TGTGCCTCGGGAGGGTACTACGGACTAGCGGACAATGAGCAGTTCTTC. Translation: CASGGYYGLADNEQFF.

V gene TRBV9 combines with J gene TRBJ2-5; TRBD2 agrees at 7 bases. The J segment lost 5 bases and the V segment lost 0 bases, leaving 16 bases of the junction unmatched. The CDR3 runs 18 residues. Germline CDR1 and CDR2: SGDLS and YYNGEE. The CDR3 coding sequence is TGTGCCAGCAGCGTAGGATCCCCTGGGGCGGGAGCGGGGGAGACCCAGTACTTC. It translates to CASSVGSPGAGAGETQYF.

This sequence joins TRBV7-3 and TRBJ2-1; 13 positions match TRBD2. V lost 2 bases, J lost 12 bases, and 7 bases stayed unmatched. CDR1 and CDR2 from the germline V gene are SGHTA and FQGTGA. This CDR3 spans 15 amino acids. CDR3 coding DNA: TGTGCCAGCAGCTTATCCGGGACTAGCGGGACCCGGCAGTTCTTC. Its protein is CASSLSGTSGTRQFF.

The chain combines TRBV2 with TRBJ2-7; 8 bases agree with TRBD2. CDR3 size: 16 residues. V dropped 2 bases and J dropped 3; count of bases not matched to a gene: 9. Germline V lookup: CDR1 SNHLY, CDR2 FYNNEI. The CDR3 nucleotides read TGTGCCAGCAGTGAAAGGCTAGCGGGCGCATTCTACGAGCAGTACTTC. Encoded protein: CASSERLAGAFYEQYF.

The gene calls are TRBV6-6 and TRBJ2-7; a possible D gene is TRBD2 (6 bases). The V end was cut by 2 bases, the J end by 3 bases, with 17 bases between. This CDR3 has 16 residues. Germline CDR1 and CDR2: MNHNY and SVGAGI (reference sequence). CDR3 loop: CASSYASGTSLYEQYF. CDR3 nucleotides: TGTGCCAGCAGTTACGCCTCAGGGACTTCGCTCTACGAGCAGTACTTC.

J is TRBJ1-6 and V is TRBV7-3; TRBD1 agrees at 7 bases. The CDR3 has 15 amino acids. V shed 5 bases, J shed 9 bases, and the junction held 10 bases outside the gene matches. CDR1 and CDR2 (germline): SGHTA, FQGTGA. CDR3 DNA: TGTGCCAGCAGCCGACGACAGGGCGCAGGTTCACCCCTCCACTTT. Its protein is CASSRRQGAGSPLHF.

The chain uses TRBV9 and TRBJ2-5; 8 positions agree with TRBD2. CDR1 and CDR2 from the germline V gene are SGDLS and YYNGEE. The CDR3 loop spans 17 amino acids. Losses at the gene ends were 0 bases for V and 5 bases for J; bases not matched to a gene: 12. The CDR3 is CASSVGLGAGEGETQYF. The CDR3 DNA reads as TGTGCCAGCAGCGTAGGTCTGGGAGCGGGAGAGGGTGAGACCCAGTACTTC.

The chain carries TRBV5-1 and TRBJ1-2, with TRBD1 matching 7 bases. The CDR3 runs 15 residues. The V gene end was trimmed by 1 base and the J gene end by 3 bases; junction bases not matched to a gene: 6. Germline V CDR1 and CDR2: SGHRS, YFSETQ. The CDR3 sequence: CASSLNGQVDYGYTF. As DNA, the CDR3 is TGCGCCAGCAGCTTGAACGGACAGGTGGACTATGGCTACACCTTC.

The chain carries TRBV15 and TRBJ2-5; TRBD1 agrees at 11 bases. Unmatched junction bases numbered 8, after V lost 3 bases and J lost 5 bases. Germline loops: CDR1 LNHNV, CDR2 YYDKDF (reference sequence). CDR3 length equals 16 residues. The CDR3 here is CATSSGGTGGWETQYF. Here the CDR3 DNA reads TGTGCCACCAGCAGTGGAGGGACAGGGGGTTGGGAGACCCAGTACTTC.

CDR3 in amino acids: CASSLTVLRYNEQFF. Written as DNA, the CDR3 is TGTGCCAGCAGCTTAACAGTTCTACGGTACAATGAGCAGTTCTTC. The chain is built from TRBV11-3 and TRBJ2-1; no reliable D call. Germline V gene lookup returns CDR1 SGHNT and CDR2 YENEEA. The ends were cut back, 2 bases at V and 4 bases at J, with 12 bases in the middle. The length of the CDR3 is 15 residues.

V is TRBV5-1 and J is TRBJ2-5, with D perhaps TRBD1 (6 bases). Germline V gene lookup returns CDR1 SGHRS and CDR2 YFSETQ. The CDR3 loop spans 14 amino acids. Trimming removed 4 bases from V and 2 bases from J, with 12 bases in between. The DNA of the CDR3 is TGCGCCAGCAGCCGCCAGGACAGTCAAGAGACCCAGTACTTC. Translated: CASSRQDSQETQYF.

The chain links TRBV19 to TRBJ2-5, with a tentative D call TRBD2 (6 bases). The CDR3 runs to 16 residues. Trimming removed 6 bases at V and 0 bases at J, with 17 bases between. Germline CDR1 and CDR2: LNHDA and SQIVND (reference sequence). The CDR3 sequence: CASRGGSVPNQETQYF. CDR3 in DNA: TGTGCCAGTAGGGGGGGAAGCGTCCCCAACCAAGAGACCCAGTACTTC.